The source of this T cell receptor (beta chain) is a study of blood T cell repertoires in COVID-19. Study information: The samples span acute and convalescent COVID-19 from the United States, Italy and Spain. Nucleic acid was either cDNA or gDNA, and it came from T cells, B-cell-depleted T cells, or PBMCs.

Germline-derived CDR1 and CDR2 are LGHNT and FRNRAP. This CDR3 is 15 amino acids long. V dropped 5 bases and J dropped 4; count of bases not matched to a gene: 7. Patients of the Seattle cohort, enrolled during active infection, were followed longitudinally. Original data processing: For nucleated cells, counts were estimated from reference gene primer amplification. The method was immunoSEQ multiplex PCR; TCRdb's version includes in-frame clones alone and lacks a portion of them. V and J calls and clone size are copied from that table; D and trimming were computed from the DNA. The sample gives some 40,000 clones, over 85% of which show up once; around 0.34% is in the top ten.

Input material: peripheral blood. V and J are TRBV12-5 and TRBJ2-2, with 7 bases fitting TRBD1. The source of this sequence is a man aged 50-60 years with COVID-19, enrolled during active disease. The CDR3 is CASGPRQGTTGELFF. The CDR3 nucleotides read TGTGCTAGTGGTCCACGACAGGGTACCACCGGGGAGCTGTTTTTT.